The source of this T cell receptor (beta chain) is a study of cytomegalovirus exposure and HLA in healthy donors. The wider study: The early release's HLA-typed donors yielded 70 million to 85 million unique TCRs.

This CDR3 contains 11 residues. Germline V lookup: CDR1 SNHLY, CDR2 FYNNEI. V was cut by 10 bases and J by 4 bases, with 10 bases left in between. General study points: A list of around 160 TCR beta chains associated with cytomegalovirus was given.

Of note for this clone: Its antigen is currently unknown.

PCR involved 60 Vbeta and 13 Jbeta primers. Clones were sequenced by immunoSEQ multiplex PCR, and TCRdb holds only the in-frame ones, with some missing. Of 150,000 to 200,000 clones listed, more than 75% are singletons. The chain employs TRBV2 and TRBJ2-5; D not resolved. Sequencing input: PBMCs. The sequence was collected from a woman in her late teens or twenties in good health and CMV-seronegative. The CDR3 nucleotides read TGTGCCATCCCGTCGGGAGAGACCCAGTACTTC. It yields the protein CAIPSGETQYF.